This TCR beta chain was observed in a study of blood T cell repertoires in COVID-19. The wider study: PBMCs, B-cell-depleted T cells, or T cells were the source of the cDNA or gDNA that made up the material.

Study processing details: Amplification from reference gene primers served as the basis for estimated nucleated cell counts. Assay: immunoSEQ multiplex PCR; the TCRdb copy retains only in-frame clones and omits some. The V and J calls and the clone size are those of that table, but D and trimming were determined from the DNA. The table records hundreds of thousands of clones, roughly 87% of them present only once. The receptor was derived from a woman in her 30s with acute COVID-19. Sequencing used PBMCs or T cells enriched from blood (not recorded which).

The CDR3 DNA reads TGTGCCAGCAGTGAATATAACCTAGCGGGGGGATCAGAGACCCAGTACTTC. The encoded protein is CASSEYNLAGGSETQYF. The chain employs TRBV25-1 and TRBJ2-5, with 11 bases aligning to TRBD2. V lost 0 bases, J lost 4 bases, and 7 bases stayed unmatched. The CDR3 consists of 17 residues. Germline values: CDR1 MGHDK, CDR2 SYGVNS.